These 23 T cell receptor beta chains were all obtained from the same sample, sequenced in a study of shared T cell receptors in the human thymus. Some clones are missing from TCRdb's copy, which holds only in-frame ones; the method was immunoSEQ multiplex PCR. The data show approximately 580,000 clones, approximately 78% seen once. These data were likewise used in another study, on human thymus T cells.

The sequencing input was thymocytes. These receptors were obtained from a boy less than two years old with a congenital heart defect.

CDR3 protein: CAISGAPSGRGSRYEQFF. DNA for the CDR3: TGTGCCATCAGTGGAGCCCCTAGCGGGAGAGGAAGCCGGTATGAGCAGTTCTTC. V usage is TRBV10-3 and J usage is TRBJ2-1, with TRBD2 matching over 10 bases. J lost 8 bases, V lost 4 bases, and 17 bases had no gene match. This CDR3 contains 18 residues. CDR1 ENHRY and CDR2 SYGVKD come from the germline V gene.

This chain links TRBV21-1 with TRBJ1-2; TRBD1, as called in the table, went unchecked against the DNA. TRBV21-1 is described as a pseudogene. CDR3 length equals 15 residues. The CDR3 nucleotides are TGTGCCAGCAGCATACCGGGACAGGGGGGAAATGGCTACACCTTC. Residues: CASSIPGQGGNGYTF.

The table lists this clone with a count of one. The gene calls are TRBV14 and TRBJ2-7; the match to TRBD2 covers 9 bases. The ends lost 6 bases at V and 5 bases at J; junction bases unmatched: 8. This CDR3 spans 14 amino acids. CDR1 SGHDN and CDR2 FVKESK come from the germline V gene. In DNA, the CDR3 is TGTGCCAGCAGGCGGGAGGGTTCTTTGAACGAGCAGTACTTC. The encoded protein is CASRREGSLNEQYF.

The V and J genes are TRBV28 and TRBJ2-7; 8 bases map to TRBD2. Trimming removed 8 bases from V and 2 bases from J; junction bases left unmatched: 14. The CDR3 is 16 residues long. Germline V gene sequence: CDR1 MDHEN, CDR2 SYDVKM. The CDR3 nucleotides are TGTGCCAGCGCTGGGATGCGGGAGGCATCCACCTACGAGCAGTACTTC. It is translated as CASAGMREASTYEQYF.

The chain combines TRBV7-2 with TRBJ2-2; TRBD2 matches at 16 bases. Germline assignment: CDR1 SGHTA and CDR2 FQGNSA. Trimming removed 5 bases from V and 6 bases from J; junction bases left unmatched: 6. The CDR3 length is 17 residues. The CDR3 region is CASSQGLAGGPAGELFF. In nucleotides, the CDR3 is TGTGCCAGCAGCCAGGGACTAGCGGGAGGGCCCGCCGGGGAGCTGTTTTTT.

In DNA, the CDR3 is TGTGCCAGTAGTACACAGGGGATGAACACTGAAGCTTTCTTT. As protein: CASSTQGMNTEAFF. The chain is built from TRBV19 and TRBJ1-1; 7 positions agree with TRBD1. The CDR3 sequence is 14 residues long. Unmatched junction bases numbered 2, after V lost 4 bases and J lost 0 bases. Germline CDR1 is LNHDA and CDR2 is SQIVND (reference sequence).

The J gene is TRBJ2-1, the V gene TRBV30, with D perhaps TRBD2 (5 bases). The germline V gene encodes CDR1 GTSNPN and CDR2 SVGIG (reference sequence). Trimming shortened V by 3 bases and J by 5 bases, and 14 bases separated the two germline ends. The CDR3 has 14 residues. CDR3 loop: CAWSPPEGNNEQFF. The CDR3 DNA follows: TGTGCCTGGAGCCCTCCCGAGGGTAACAATGAGCAGTTCTTC.

In nucleotides, the CDR3 is TGTGCCGCAGGGGGCGAGCGGGATTCCAATGAGCAGTTCTTC. Its translation: CAAGGERDSNEQFF. The chain carries TRBV6-6 and TRBJ2-1, with D perhaps matching TRBD1 (8 bases). The germline gives CDR1 MNHNY, CDR2 SVGAGI (reference sequence). With 11 bases removed from V and 6 bases from J, the gap between germline ends came to 20 bases. This CDR3 has 14 residues.

This chain links TRBV4-1 with TRBJ1-4; 10 bases match TRBD1. The V gene end was trimmed by 0 bases and the J gene end by 8 bases; junction bases not matched to a gene: 3. CDR3 size: 15 residues. CDR1 is MGHRA, CDR2 YSYEKL, per germline. DNA for the CDR3: TGCGCCAGCAGCCAAGAGGGACAGGGGCAAGAAAAACTGTTTTTT. Its translation: CASSQEGQGQEKLFF.

The chain links TRBV11-2 to TRBJ2-7, with D uncertain. Looked up from germline, CDR1 is SGHAT and CDR2 is FQNNGV. The CDR3 covers 15 residues. V lost 3 bases, J lost 3 bases, and 15 bases lay in between. The CDR3 DNA follows: TGTGCCAGCAGCTTCCCCTGTGTCGGCGGCTACGAGCAGTACTTC. Its translation is CASSFPCVGGYEQYF.

The rearrangement joins TRBV18 to TRBJ2-5, with TRBD1 as a possible D gene (6 bases). CDR1 KGHSH and CDR2 LQKENI come from the germline V gene. There are 15 residues in the CDR3. V lost 4 bases, J lost 7 bases, and 19 bases lay in between. The CDR3 loop is CASSRIWTEGGTQYF. DNA of the CDR3: TGTGCCAGCTCACGGATCTGGACGGAAGGGGGGACCCAGTACTTC.

The chain links TRBV28 to TRBJ2-3; D possibly corresponds to TRBD2 (6 bases). V was shortened by 7 bases and J by 2 bases, with 22 bases between the two germline ends. The CDR3 loop spans 17 amino acids. CDR1 and CDR2 (germline): MDHEN, SYDVKM. CDR3 sequence: CASMGGTPATTTDTQYF. CDR3 nucleotides: TGTGCCAGCATGGGGGGTACGCCAGCCACGACCACAGATACGCAGTATTTT.

Here the CDR3 DNA reads TGTGCCAGCAGTCTACTCGGCGCGGGAGGGAGCTACGAGCAGTACTTC. Amino acid sequence: CASSLLGAGGSYEQYF. The chain employs TRBV27 and TRBJ2-7; 9 bases match TRBD2. Germline V gives CDR1 MNHEY, CDR2 SMNVEV (reference sequence). The CDR3 runs to 16 residues. V lost 5 bases to trimming and J lost 3 bases; unmatched junction nucleotides: 11.

With respect to this clone: This same CDR3 is encoded by further DNA sequences in the sample. The chain recombines TRBV9 with TRBJ2-3; tentative D call: TRBD2 (6 bases). Trimming pared 3 bases from V and 1 base from J, leaving 9 bases between. The CDR3 is 14 residues long. Germline V lookup: CDR1 SGDLS, CDR2 YYNGEE. CDR3 sequence (DNA): TGTGCCAGCAGCGGGGGCGGGGGCACAGATACGCAGTATTTT. It translates to CASSGGGGTDTQYF.

The chain employs TRBV15 and TRBJ2-7; 7 nucleotides agree with TRBD1. Germline V gene sequence: CDR1 LNHNV, CDR2 YYDKDF (reference sequence). The CDR3 is 16 residues long. V dropped 1 base and J dropped 4; count of bases not matched to a gene: 10. As DNA, the CDR3 is TGTGCCACCAGCAGAGTCCCCGGGACAGCACTTTACGAGCAGTACTTC. The encoded protein is CATSRVPGTALYEQYF. The whole variable domain, remainder taken from reference TRBV15 and TRBJ2-7, is DAMVIQNPRYQVTQFGKPVTLSCSQTLNHNVMYWYQQKSSQAPKLLFHYYDKDFNNEADTPDNFQSRRPNTSFCFLDIRSPGLGDTAMYLCATSRVPGTALYEQYFGPGTRLTVT.

V and J are TRBV10-1 and TRBJ1-2; tentatively, D is TRBD1 (5 bases). CDR1 and CDR2 (germline): WNHNN, SYGVQD (reference sequence). This CDR3 comprises 11 residues. Trimming cost V 6 bases and J 6 bases, with 8 bases left between them. The CDR3 here is CASRGPDGYTF. The CDR3, as DNA: TGCGCCAGCAGGGGGCCCGATGGCTACACCTTC.

The chain employs TRBV19 and TRBJ1-5; D call uncertain. The germline V and J ends were trimmed by 5 bases and 5 bases, with 16 bases remaining between them. Looked up from germline, CDR1 is LNHDA and CDR2 is SQIVND (reference sequence). The CDR3 is 15 amino acids. DNA for the CDR3: TGTGCCAGTAGTGTGCCCCGGGTCGGAGATCAGCCCCAGCATTTT. This encodes CASSVPRVGDQPQHF.

The genes are TRBV28 and TRBJ2-3, with TRBD1 matching over 9 bases. V lost 2 bases to trimming and J lost 2 bases; unmatched junction nucleotides: 5. This CDR3 has 16 amino acids. The V gene's germline CDR1 is MDHEN and CDR2 SYDVKM. CDR3 in DNA: TGTGCCAGCAGTTTAGGGGACAGGGCCCTCACAGATACGCAGTATTTT. This encodes CASSLGDRALTDTQYF.

The chain combines TRBV18 with TRBJ2-7; 7 nucleotides match TRBD2. The CDR3 consists of 14 residues. CDR1 and CDR2 (germline): KGHSH, LQKENI. The V segment lost 3 bases and the J segment 6 bases; nucleotides outside the gene matches: 8. CDR3 coding DNA: TGTGCCAGCTCACCGGGAGGGGCCTCATCCGAGCAGTACTTC. This sequence encodes CASSPGGASSEQYF. The full variable domain, with the rest looked up from reference TRBV18 and TRBJ2-7, is NAGVMQNPRHLVRRRGQEARLRCSPMKGHSHVYWYRQLPEEGLKFMVYLQKENIIDESGMPKERFSAEFPKEGPSILRIQQVVRGDSAAYFCASSPGGASSEQYFGPGTRLTVT.

The V and J genes are TRBV6-1 and TRBJ2-1; 9 bases map to TRBD2. This CDR3 is built from 13 residues. V shed 10 bases, J shed 5 bases, and the junction held 6 bases outside the gene matches. CDR1 and CDR2 (germline): MNHNS, SASEGT. Here the CDR3 DNA reads TGTGCCACCCGGGCGGGGGGGAACAATGAGCAGTTCTTC. Its protein product is CATRAGGNNEQFF.

The V call is TRBV14, the J call TRBJ2-7; TRBD2 aligns across 7 bases. Germline V gene sequence: CDR1 SGHDN, CDR2 FVKESK. After removal of 4 bases from V and 2 bases from J, the junction contained 5 bases not matched to a gene. The CDR3 loop spans 14 amino acids. CDR3 nucleotide sequence: TGTGCCAGCAGCCCTCGCGGGAGAGCCTACGAGCAGTACTTC. Translating it yields CASSPRGRAYEQYF.

The chain couples TRBV27 to TRBJ2-7; 10 nucleotides agree with TRBD2. The CDR3 is made up of 16 amino acids. Germline CDR1 MNHEY, CDR2 SMNVEV (reference sequence). Losses at the gene ends were 5 bases for V and 5 bases for J; bases not matched to a gene: 12. The CDR3 spells CASSPNTGTSEHEQYF. CDR3 nucleotide sequence: TGTGCCAGCAGTCCGAATACCGGGACTAGCGAACACGAGCAGTACTTC.

The V and J genes are TRBV4-2 and TRBJ2-7; TRBD1 might be the D (6 bases). V dropped 0 bases and J dropped 0 bases, with 15 bases sitting between them. The CDR3 has 17 amino acids. Germline-derived CDR1 and CDR2 are LGHNA and YNFKEQ. CDR3 nucleotide sequence: TGTGCCAGCAGCCAAGAAGCCCCAACAGGGAGCTCCTACGAGCAGTACTTC. This sequence encodes CASSQEAPTGSSYEQYF.